These 3 T cell receptor beta chains share one sample of origin, sequenced in a study of T cells in tuberculosis. Profiling relied on immunoSEQ multiplex PCR, and the TCRdb table lists in-frame clones only, not all of them. Of fewer than 30,000 clones in the sample, 93% were seen once. The specimen was PBMCs. These receptors were obtained from a donor between 10 and 35 years old with latent tuberculosis or without tuberculosis infection.

The chain employs TRBV5-6 and TRBJ1-1; unclear D gene. The CDR3 loop spans 11 amino acids. The germline CDR1 and CDR2 sequences are SGHDT and YYEEEE. V was trimmed by 3 bases and J by 10 bases, leaving 10 bases between them. CDR3 bases: TGTGCCAGCAGCTGGCGGGGTCTAGCTTTCTTT. Translating it yields CASSWRGLAFF.

The chain joins TRBV7-9 to TRBJ1-4; a possible D gene is TRBD1 (5 bases). V was pared by 3 bases and J by 4 bases, with 12 bases between. The CDR3 has 15 residues. Germline CDR1 SEHNR, CDR2 FQNEAQ (reference sequence). CDR3 coding DNA: TGTGCCAGCAGCTTCGGCGGGGCTCTTAATGAAAAACTGTTTTTT. Encoded protein: CASSFGGALNEKLFF.

The chain joins TRBV10-3 to TRBJ2-5; 7 nucleotides agree with TRBD1. CDR1 is ENHRY, CDR2 SYGVKD, per germline. The ends lost 6 bases at V and 1 base at J; junction bases unmatched: 5. The CDR3 totals 14 residues. CDR3 loop: CAISRTGGQETQYF. For the CDR3, the DNA is TGTGCCATCAGCAGGACAGGAGGCCAAGAGACCCAGTACTTC.